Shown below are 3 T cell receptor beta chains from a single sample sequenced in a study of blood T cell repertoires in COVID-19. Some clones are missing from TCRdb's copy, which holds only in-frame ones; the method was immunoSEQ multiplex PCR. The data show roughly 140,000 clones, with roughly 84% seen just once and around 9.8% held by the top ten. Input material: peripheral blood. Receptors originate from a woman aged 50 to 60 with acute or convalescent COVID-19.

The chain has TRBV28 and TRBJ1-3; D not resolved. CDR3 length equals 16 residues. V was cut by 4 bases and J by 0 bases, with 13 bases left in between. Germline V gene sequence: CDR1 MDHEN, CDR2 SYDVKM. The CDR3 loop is CASSSAGSTSGNTIYF. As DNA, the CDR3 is TGTGCCAGCAGTTCGGCGGGGTCAACCTCTGGAAACACCATATATTTT. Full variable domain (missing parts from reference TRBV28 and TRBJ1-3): DVKVTQSSRYLVKRTGEKVFLECVQDMDHENMFWYRQDPGLGLRLIYFSYDVKMKEKGDIPEGYSVSREKKERFSLILESASTNQTSMYLCASSSAGSTSGNTIYFGEGSWLTVV.

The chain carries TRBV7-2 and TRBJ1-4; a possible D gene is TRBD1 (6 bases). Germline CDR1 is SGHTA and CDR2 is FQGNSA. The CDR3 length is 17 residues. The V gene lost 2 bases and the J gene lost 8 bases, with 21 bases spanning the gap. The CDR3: CASSLREGGGGWEKLFF. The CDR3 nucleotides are TGTGCCAGCAGCTTACGGGAAGGAGGGGGGGGTTGGGAAAAACTGTTTTTT.

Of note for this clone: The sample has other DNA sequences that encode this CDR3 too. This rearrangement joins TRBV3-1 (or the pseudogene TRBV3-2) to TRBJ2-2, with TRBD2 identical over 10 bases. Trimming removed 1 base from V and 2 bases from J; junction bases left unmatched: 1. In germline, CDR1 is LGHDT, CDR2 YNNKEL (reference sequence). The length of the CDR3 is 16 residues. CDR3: CASSQGTSGNTGELFF. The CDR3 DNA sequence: TGTGCCAGCAGCCAAGGGACTAGCGGAAACACCGGGGAGCTGTTTTTT.